This T cell receptor beta chain stems from a study of T cells in Graves' hyperthyroidism and ophthalmopathy. This clonotype showed up just a few times. Per germline, CDR1 MNHEY and CDR2 SMNVEV (reference sequence). CDR3 size: 13 residues. The germline V and J ends were trimmed by 5 bases and 7 bases, with 12 bases remaining between them. The source material, RNA transcripts, was used to amplify TCR beta CDR3 regions. With the HTBI primer set, the TCR CDR3 went through a first round of RT-PCR. TCRdb itself ran the multiplex PCR reads through MiXCR, one entry per CDR3 protein. The data contain 300,000 to 450,000 distinct CDR3 sequences, 25% of them singletons.

The source is a man aged 50 to 60 with Graves' hyperthyroidism. V usage is TRBV27 and J usage is TRBJ2-1, with a tentative D call TRBD1 (6 bases). Material: blood. The CDR3 loop is CASSLDSQNEQFF. CDR3 sequence (DNA): TGTGCCAGCAGTCTGGACAGTCAGAATGAGCAGTTCTTC.